This TCR beta chain is from a study of cytomegalovirus exposure and HLA in healthy donors. Findings of the study overall: The later analysis indicated that the majority of CMV-associated TCR beta chains appeared HLA-restricted. Indistinguishable V segments, including TRBV6-2 and TRBV6-3, were excluded. In a later analysis, TCR beta V- and J-gene trimming was associated with a missense DCLRE1C variant.

This clone was counted a single time. Its specificity is not known. Use of 60 Vbeta and 13 Jbeta primers characterized the PCR. Here immunoSEQ multiplex PCR was the method, and the copy in TCRdb shows in-frame clones only, minus some. The table records 90,000 to 150,000 clones, over 70% of them present only once. The germline gives CDR1 LGHNA, CDR2 YSLEER. V lost 0 bases and J lost 2, with 10 bases in between. CDR3 length: 15 residues. The chain carries TRBV4-3 and TRBJ1-1, with no clear D. The receptor was isolated from a woman in her forties in good health and CMV-seropositive. Sequencing was done on a sample of PBMCs. Written as DNA, the CDR3 is TGCGCCAGCAGCCAAGATGGGGAGGGAAACACTGAAGCTTTCTTT. Its protein is CASSQDGEGNTEAFF.